Presented here are 25 T cell receptor beta chains from one specimen sequenced in a study of beta chain features in type 1 diabetes. The investigators reverse transcribed all of the isolated RNA, so they sequenced expressed TCRB transcripts. Clones were sequenced by immunoSEQ multiplex PCR, and TCRdb holds only the in-frame ones, with some missing. The sample shows 250,000 to 400,000 clones, about 14% of them seen only once. Source material: central memory CD4+ T cells from blood. Receptor source: a man aged 25-40 years in good health.

The V and J genes are TRBV5-6 and TRBJ2-1, with no clear D. The CDR3 spans 15 residues. V gave up 4 bases and J gave up 0 bases, with 11 bases separating them. The germline V gene encodes CDR1 SGHDT and CDR2 YYEEEE. The CDR3 loop is CASSPDTSSYNEQFF. The CDR3 DNA follows: TGTGCCAGCAGCCCTGACACCAGCTCCTACAATGAGCAGTTCTTC.

The sample holds a few counts of this clone. The same CDR3 also results from other DNA sequences found in this sample. The chain joins TRBV30 to TRBJ2-1, with TRBD2 matching 10 bases. Germline CDR1 is GTSNPN and CDR2 is SVGIG (reference sequence). This CDR3 contains 15 residues. The junction had 3 bases not matched to a gene; V was cut back by 0 bases and J by 4 bases. CDR3: CAWSVLAGPYNEQFF. The CDR3 DNA follows: TGTGCCTGGAGTGTACTAGCGGGACCTTACAATGAGCAGTTCTTC.

The chain is built from TRBV4-2 and TRBJ1-3, with a possible D match to TRBD1 (6 bases). CDR1 and CDR2 from the germline V gene are LGHNA and YNFKEQ. This CDR3 comprises 17 residues. V shed 0 bases and J shed 0 bases, with 12 bases lying between them. In DNA form, the CDR3 reads TGTGCCAGCAGCCAAGACCAGGGGTCTATCTCTGGAAACACCATATATTTT. It yields the protein CASSQDQGSISGNTIYF.

This clone has a count of ten or more. The chain joins TRBV12-5 to TRBJ2-1; D may match TRBD1 or TRBD2 (5 bases each). CDR3 length equals 14 residues. V gave up 10 bases and J gave up 3 bases, with 16 bases separating them. Germline loops: CDR1 LGHNT, CDR2 FRNRAP. The CDR3 nucleotides are TGTGCTACGGGGCTAGGCGGACACTACAATGAGCAGTTCTTC. Translation: CATGLGGHYNEQFF.

The table lists this clone with a few counts. Other DNA sequences in the sample encode the same CDR3. The V and J genes are TRBV6-6 and TRBJ2-3, with 8 positions matching TRBD2. V was pared by 6 bases and J by 1 base, with 6 bases of the junction left unmatched. The CDR3 has 15 amino acids. CDR1 is MNHNY, CDR2 SVGAGI, per germline (reference sequence). CDR3 loop: CASSPGGGGTDTQYF. The CDR3 nucleotides read TGTGCCAGCAGCCCCGGGGGGGGCGGCACAGATACGCAGTATTTT.

The rearrangement joins TRBV10-3 to TRBJ2-5; tentatively, D is TRBD2 (6 bases). V lost 11 bases and J 5 bases, leaving 9 bases between the germline ends. The CDR3 loop spans 10 amino acids. Germline assignment: CDR1 ENHRY and CDR2 SYGVKD. This chain's CDR3 is CAAGRETQYF. The CDR3 DNA reads as TGTGCCGCGGGGCGGGAGACCCAGTACTTC.

This chain joins TRBV10-3 and TRBJ1-5; TRBD1 might be the D (5 bases). This CDR3 has 16 amino acids. V shed 2 bases and J shed 1 base, with 12 bases lying between them. The germline V gene has CDR1 ENHRY and CDR2 SYGVKD. CDR3 DNA sequence: TGTGCCATCAGTGAGGATGAAGGGACGAGCAATCAGCCCCAGCATTTT. It is translated as CAISEDEGTSNQPQHF.

On this clone itself: Other DNA sequences within the sample encode an identical CDR3. The rearrangement links TRBV5-1 to TRBJ2-1; 7 nucleotides agree with TRBD2. V gave up 0 bases and J gave up 4 bases; unmatched junction bases: 4. This CDR3 comprises 15 residues. Germline CDR1 reads SGHRS; CDR2 reads YFSETQ. CDR3 bases: TGCGCCAGCAGCTTGGTTGGCGGGGGATACAATGAGCAGTTCTTC. This gives the protein CASSLVGGGYNEQFF.

Many counts were recorded for this clone. Other DNA variants within this sample encode the same CDR3. The V call is TRBV7-2, the J call TRBJ1-5; no reliable D call. Trimming took 3 bases from V and 4 from J, leaving 7 bases between them. Germline V gene data show CDR1 as SGHTA and CDR2 as FQGNSA. The CDR3 is 13 amino acids. CDR3 sequence (DNA): TGTGCCAGCAGCTTGAGCTGGAATCAGCCCCAGCATTTT. Translation: CASSLSWNQPQHF.

This clone came up many times. The chain is built from TRBV19 and TRBJ2-2; D gene unclear. Germline loops: CDR1 LNHDA, CDR2 SQIVND (reference sequence). The CDR3 contains 14 residues. V was pared by 7 bases and J by 5 bases, with 14 bases between. CDR3: CASTLGFGTGELFF. The DNA for the CDR3 is TGTGCCAGTACCCTCGGGTTTGGAACCGGGGAGCTGTTTTTT.

The chain employs TRBV5-4 and TRBJ2-2; D perhaps matches TRBD2 (6 bases). The germline V and J ends were trimmed by 3 bases and 3 bases, with 6 bases remaining between them. From germline, CDR1 is SGHNT and CDR2 YYREEE (reference sequence). The CDR3 sequence is 13 residues long. The CDR3 here is CASSWGDTGELFF. DNA for the CDR3: TGTGCCAGCAGCTGGGGGGACACCGGGGAGCTGTTTTTT.

There are many counts of this clone. The V and J genes are TRBV4-2 and TRBJ2-7, with TRBD1 matching over 11 bases. V shed 3 bases and J 3 bases; nucleotides not matched to a gene: 1. From germline, CDR1 is LGHNA and CDR2 YNFKEQ. The CDR3 has 14 amino acids. The CDR3 nucleotides are TGTGCCAGCAGCCAGGGACAGGGGGACTACGAGCAGTACTTC. Translation: CASSQGQGDYEQYF.

Only a few counts were recorded for this clone. This sequence joins TRBV7-2 and TRBJ2-3, with 12 positions matching TRBD1. Germline CDR1 and CDR2: SGHTA and FQGNSA. The CDR3 spans 16 residues. The V gene end was trimmed by 2 bases and the J gene end by 6 bases; junction bases not matched to a gene: 6. As DNA, the CDR3 is TGTGCCAGCAGCTTAATGGGGACAGGGGGCTTGGATACGCAGTATTTT. The encoded protein is CASSLMGTGGLDTQYF.

CDR3 residues: CASSLTGQTYNEQFF. The CDR3 nucleotides are TGCGCCAGCAGCTTAACAGGCCAGACCTACAATGAGCAGTTCTTC. The V and J genes are TRBV5-1 and TRBJ2-1, with a possible D match to TRBD1 (5 bases). The germline V gene has CDR1 SGHRS and CDR2 YFSETQ. The CDR3 spans 15 residues. V was clipped by 2 bases and J by 2 bases, with 11 bases between them.

The CDR3 DNA reads TGTGCCAGTAACAACCCGCCGGGGGGAAGCCCCCAGTTCTTC. Encoded protein: CASNNPPGGSPQFF. The rearrangement joins TRBV19 to TRBJ2-1; 7 nucleotides align to TRBD2. With V trimmed by 7 bases and J by 13 bases, 16 bases remained unmatched. CDR1 and CDR2 (germline): LNHDA, SQIVND (reference sequence). This CDR3 spans 14 amino acids. Full variable domain (rest looked up from reference TRBV19 and TRBJ2-1): DGGITQSPKYLFRKEGQNVTLSCEQNLNHDAMYWYRQDPGQGLRLIYYSQIVNDFQKGDIAEGYSVSREKKESFPLTVTSAQKNPTAFYLCASNNPPGGSPQFFGPGTRLTVL.

The V and J genes are TRBV10-3 and TRBJ2-2, with D perhaps TRBD2 (5 bases). V was shortened by 11 bases and J by 4 bases, with 23 bases between the two germline ends. The CDR3 has 16 residues. Per germline, CDR1 ENHRY and CDR2 SYGVKD. The CDR3 here is CAGSDSETPRTGELFF. CDR3 nucleotide sequence: TGTGCCGGCTCCGATAGCGAGACGCCCCGCACCGGGGAGCTGTTTTTT.

The chain links TRBV18 to TRBJ1-5; the match to TRBD1 covers 10 bases. CDR3 length: 16 amino acids. Germline V gene sequence: CDR1 KGHSH, CDR2 LQKENI. V trimming: 2 bases; J trimming: 3 bases; junction bases outside the gene matches: 4. The CDR3 DNA reads as TGTGCCAGCTCACCAGGGACAGGGGACATCAATCAGCCCCAGCATTTT. Protein: CASSPGTGDINQPQHF.

This sequence joins TRBV19 and TRBJ2-5, with D perhaps matching TRBD2 (5 bases). Germline CDR1 LNHDA, CDR2 SQIVND (reference sequence). Trimming removed 1 base at V and 7 bases at J, with 13 bases between. This CDR3 contains 14 residues. CDR3: CASSIVGGSGTQYF. CDR3 bases: TGTGCCAGTAGTATAGTCGGCGGGTCGGGGACCCAGTACTTC.

This clone appeared a few times. The J gene is TRBJ2-1, the V gene TRBV7-9, with D maybe TRBD1 (6 bases). CDR1 SEHNR and CDR2 FQNEAQ come from the germline V gene (reference sequence). The CDR3 is made up of 17 amino acids. V was clipped by 7 bases and J by 10 bases, with 29 bases between them. DNA for the CDR3: TGTGCCAGCACCCCATCCCCGGGGAACAAGGGGGATAGGGAGCAGTTCTTC. Protein: CASTPSPGNKGDREQFF. Combining the CDR3 with reference TRBV7-9 and TRBJ2-1 gives the whole variable domain DTGVSQNPRHKITKRGQNVTFRCDPISEHNRLYWYRQTLGQGPEFLTYFQNEAQLEKSRLLSDRFSAERPKGSFSTLEIQRTEQGDSAMYLCASTPSPGNKGDREQFFGPGTRLTVL.

The chain uses TRBV11-3 and TRBJ2-2; D gene uncertain. V lost 6 bases and J 5 bases, leaving 4 bases between the germline ends. The CDR3 is 11 amino acids. Germline V gene lookup returns CDR1 SGHNT and CDR2 YENEEA. This CDR3 reads CASSLTGELFF. The CDR3 nucleotides read TGTGCCAGCAGTCTAACCGGGGAGCTGTTTTTT.

The rearrangement joins TRBV4-2 to TRBJ2-1; D unclear. Germline V gene sequence: CDR1 LGHNA, CDR2 YNFKEQ. Trimming stripped 5 bases from V and 4 bases from J, with 9 bases between. The CDR3 totals 13 residues. The CDR3 loop reads CASSFENYNEQFF. CDR3 nucleotide sequence: TGTGCCAGCAGCTTTGAGAATTACAATGAGCAGTTCTTC.

The rearrangement joins TRBV4-2 to TRBJ2-3, with D maybe TRBD2 (6 bases). The germline gives CDR1 LGHNA, CDR2 YNFKEQ. The CDR3 is made up of 15 amino acids. V was clipped by 3 bases and J by 3 bases, with 13 bases between them. CDR3 coding DNA: TGTGCCAGCAGCCAGGGGACTCTAATGACAGATACGCAGTATTTT. This codes for CASSQGTLMTDTQYF.

This clone was seen a handful of times. V is TRBV9 and J is TRBJ1-2; 7 nucleotides match TRBD1. After removal of 1 base from V and 6 bases from J, the junction contained 0 bases not matched to a gene. The CDR3 is 12 amino acids. CDR1 and CDR2 (germline): SGDLS, YYNGEE. CDR3 in amino acids: CASSVTGDGYTF. The CDR3 DNA follows: TGTGCCAGCAGCGTAACAGGGGATGGCTACACCTTC.

The V call is TRBV2, the J call TRBJ2-6; D possibly matches TRBD1 or TRBD2 (5 bases each). V was clipped by 3 bases and J by 0 bases, with 12 bases between them. There are 17 residues in the CDR3. Germline CDR1 is SNHLY and CDR2 is FYNNEI. Here the CDR3 reads CASSDGTLSSGANVLTF. Written as DNA, the CDR3 is TGTGCCAGCAGTGACGGGACCCTGAGCTCTGGGGCCAACGTCCTGACTTTC.

J is TRBJ2-7 and V is TRBV2; TRBD1 agrees at 9 bases. The length of the CDR3 is 14 residues. Germline CDR1 and CDR2: SNHLY and FYNNEI. After removal of 3 bases from V and 4 bases from J, the junction contained 4 bases not matched to a gene. The DNA of the CDR3 is TGTGCCAGCAGTGACGGACAGGGGAGATACGAGCAGTACTTC. Amino acid sequence: CASSDGQGRYEQYF.